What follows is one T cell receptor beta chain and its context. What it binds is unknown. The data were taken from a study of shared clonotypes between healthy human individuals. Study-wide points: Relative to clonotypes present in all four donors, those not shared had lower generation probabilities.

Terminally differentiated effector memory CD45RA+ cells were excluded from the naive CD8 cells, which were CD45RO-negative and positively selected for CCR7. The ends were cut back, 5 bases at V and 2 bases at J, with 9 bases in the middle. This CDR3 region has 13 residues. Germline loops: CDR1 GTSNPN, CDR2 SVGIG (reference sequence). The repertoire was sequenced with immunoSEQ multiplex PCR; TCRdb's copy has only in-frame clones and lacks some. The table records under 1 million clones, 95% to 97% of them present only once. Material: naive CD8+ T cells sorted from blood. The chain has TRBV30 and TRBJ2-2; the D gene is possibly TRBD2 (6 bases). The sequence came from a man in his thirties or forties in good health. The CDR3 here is CAWGDSNTGELFF. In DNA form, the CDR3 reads TGTGCCTGGGGGGACTCAAACACCGGGGAGCTGTTTTTT.